These 31 T cell receptor beta chains were sequenced from one sample in a study of blood T cell repertoires in COVID-19. The table came from immunoSEQ multiplex PCR; TCRdb's copy has only in-frame clones and leaves some out. This sample has about 180,000 clones, with 86% found just once. Sequenced input: peripheral blood. The receptors derive from a woman in her 30s with active or convalescent COVID-19.

The chain combines TRBV29-1 with TRBJ1-2; no definite D call. In germline, CDR1 is SQVTM, CDR2 ANQGSEA. The V gene lost 0 bases and the J gene lost 0 bases, with 2 bases spanning the gap. CDR3 length equals 12 residues. Written as DNA, the CDR3 is TGCAGCGTTGAAGACACTAACTATGGCTACACCTTC. Protein product: CSVEDTNYGYTF. Complete variable domain (other parts from reference TRBV29-1 and TRBJ1-2): SAVISQKPSRDICQRGTSLTIQCQVDSQVTMMFWYRQQPGQSLTLIATANQGSEATYESGFVIDKFPISRPNLTFSTLTVSNMSPEDSSIYLCSVEDTNYGYTFGSGTRLTVV.

The CDR3 DNA reads as TGCGCCAGCAGCTCGGGACAAGAAGAGACCCAGTACTTC. Translating it yields CASSSGQEETQYF. The J gene is TRBJ2-5, the V gene TRBV5-1, with D perhaps matching TRBD1 (6 bases). The CDR3 consists of 13 residues. Germline V gene lookup returns CDR1 SGHRS and CDR2 YFSETQ. V was cut by 3 bases and J by 3 bases, with 9 bases left in between. Variable domain in full (rest from reference TRBV5-1 and TRBJ2-5): KAGVTQTPRYLIKTRGQQVTLSCSPISGHRSVSWYQQTPGQGLQFLFEYFSETQRNKGNFPGRFSGRQFSNSRSEMNVSTLELGDSALYLCASSSGQEETQYFGPGTRLLVL.

This clone was observed a handful of times. The J gene is TRBJ1-1, the V gene TRBV7-2; D remains unclear. Germline assignment: CDR1 SGHTA and CDR2 FQGNSA. The CDR3 consists of 13 residues. The V end lost 5 bases, the J end lost 13 bases, and 20 bases lay between the germline ends. CDR3 sequence (DNA): TGTGCCAGCAGCGATCTGCCGAGGTTTTTGGGTTTCTTT. As protein: CASSDLPRFLGFF.

The chain combines TRBV3-1 (or the pseudogene TRBV3-2) with TRBJ2-7; 8 bases agree with TRBD2. V lost 4 bases, J lost 2 bases, and 4 bases stayed unmatched. Germline V CDR1 and CDR2: LGHDT, YNNKEL (reference sequence). The CDR3 length is 14 residues. This CDR3 reads CASSRVAGTYEQYF. CDR3 nucleotides: TGTGCCAGCAGCCGAGTAGCGGGAACCTACGAGCAGTACTTC.

V gene TRBV7-9 combines with J gene TRBJ2-1; 7 bases are shared with TRBD2. CDR1 SEHNR and CDR2 FQNEAQ come from the germline V gene (reference sequence). The CDR3 runs to 14 residues. The V and J ends lost 3 bases and 8 bases, in that order; junction bases with no gene match: 7. CDR3 coding DNA: TGTGCCAGCAGCTTTCGCGGGAGAAGCGATGAGCAGTTCTTC. Protein product: CASSFRGRSDEQFF. Looking up the rest from reference TRBV7-9 and TRBJ2-1 gives the full variable domain: DTGVSQNPRHKITKRGQNVTFRCDPISEHNRLYWYRQTLGQGPEFLTYFQNEAQLEKSRLLSDRFSAERPKGSFSTLEIQRTEQGDSAMYLCASSFRGRSDEQFFGPGTRLTVL.

This chain joins TRBV7-9 and TRBJ2-1; D is possibly TRBD2 (6 bases). Trimming pared 5 bases from V and 5 bases from J, leaving 19 bases between. The CDR3 sequence is 16 residues long. Germline CDR1 reads SEHNR; CDR2 reads FQNEAQ (reference sequence). The CDR3 DNA sequence: TGTGCCAGCAGCGTGCGCCCAGGGACTGAACACAATGAGCAGTTCTTC. Its translation is CASSVRPGTEHNEQFF.

In this sample, this clone turned up a few times. This rearrangement joins TRBV4-1 to TRBJ1-5; D remains ambiguous. Germline loops: CDR1 MGHRA, CDR2 YSYEKL. This CDR3 comprises 14 residues. V lost 2 bases, J lost 7 bases, and 12 bases lay in between. The chain's CDR3 is CASSQSSREQPQHF. In nucleotides, the CDR3 is TGCGCCAGCAGCCAATCGTCCCGGGAACAGCCCCAGCATTTT.

This chain links TRBV10-1 with TRBJ1-1; D might be TRBD1 (6 bases). V was cut by 4 bases and J by 4 bases, with 10 bases left in between. The CDR3 consists of 13 residues. Germline CDR1 and CDR2: WNHNN and SYGVQD (reference sequence). CDR3 sequence: CASSGQETTEAFF. As DNA, the CDR3 is TGCGCCAGCAGTGGACAGGAGACCACTGAAGCTTTCTTT.

This clone has a single count. V is TRBV27 and J is TRBJ1-3, with 8 bases identical to TRBD1. J was trimmed by 4 bases and V by 4 bases; bases with no gene match: 3. The CDR3 loop spans 14 amino acids. Germline V gives CDR1 MNHEY, CDR2 SMNVEV (reference sequence). The CDR3 is CASSWDRLGNTIYF. CDR3 bases: TGTGCCAGCAGTTGGGACAGGCTCGGAAACACCATATATTTT.

The J gene is TRBJ1-5, the V gene TRBV19; tentatively, D is TRBD1 (5 bases). Germline-derived CDR1 and CDR2 are LNHDA and SQIVND (reference sequence). This CDR3 has 16 residues. V was trimmed by 5 bases and J by 0 bases, leaving 14 bases between them. The CDR3 sequence: CASSSKQEYSNQPQHF. Here the CDR3 DNA reads TGTGCCAGTAGTTCAAAACAGGAGTATAGCAATCAGCCCCAGCATTTT.

The CDR3 sequence: CASSGGQSTDTQYF. The CDR3, as DNA: TGTGCCAGCAGCGGGGGACAGTCCACAGATACGCAGTATTTT. The J gene is TRBJ2-3, the V gene TRBV6-5; D possibly corresponds to TRBD1 (7 bases). CDR3 length: 14 amino acids. Germline loops: CDR1 MNHEY, CDR2 SVGAGI. With 6 bases removed from V and 2 bases from J, the gap between germline ends came to 12 bases.

The chain recombines TRBV5-6 with TRBJ2-7; D remains ambiguous. The CDR3 consists of 14 residues. The germline CDR1 and CDR2 sequences are SGHDT and YYEEEE. V shed 4 bases and J shed 6 bases, with 17 bases lying between them. The CDR3, as DNA: TGTGCCAGCAGCCAAGCCGGTTTGGTCTTCGAGCAGTACTTC. It translates to CASSQAGLVFEQYF.

The chain joins TRBV5-1 to TRBJ2-6, with 12 bases that match TRBD2. Germline trimming cut 3 bases from V and 1 base from J; bases unmatched to any gene: 5. The CDR3 covers 18 residues. Germline V gives CDR1 SGHRS, CDR2 YFSETQ. The CDR3, as DNA: TGCGCCAGCAGCTGGTTGACTAGCGGGAGATCTGGGGCCAACGTCCTGACTTTC. Residues: CASSWLTSGRSGANVLTF. The entire variable domain, with the rest obtained from reference TRBV5-1 and TRBJ2-6, is as follows: KAGVTQTPRYLIKTRGQQVTLSCSPISGHRSVSWYQQTPGQGLQFLFEYFSETQRNKGNFPGRFSGRQFSNSRSEMNVSTLELGDSALYLCASSWLTSGRSGANVLTFGAGSRLTVL.

The rearrangement uses TRBV7-9 and TRBJ2-3, with 8 bases matching TRBD2. Germline V gene lookup returns CDR1 SEHNR and CDR2 FQNEAQ (reference sequence). The CDR3 loop spans 16 amino acids. V lost 8 bases, J lost 4 bases, and 14 bases stayed unmatched. The DNA of the CDR3 is TGTGCCAGCGGCCAACCGAGCGGGAGTAACGCAGATACGCAGTATTTT. Translating it yields CASGQPSGSNADTQYF. The entire variable domain, with the rest obtained from reference TRBV7-9 and TRBJ2-3, is as follows: DTGVSQNPRHKITKRGQNVTFRCDPISEHNRLYWYRQTLGQGPEFLTYFQNEAQLEKSRLLSDRFSAERPKGSFSTLEIQRTEQGDSAMYLCASGQPSGSNADTQYFGPGTRLTVL.

This clone has more than one count but fewer than ten. The gene calls are TRBV5-6 and TRBJ2-7; the D gene is possibly TRBD2 (5 bases). CDR1 is SGHDT, CDR2 YYEEEE, per germline. The CDR3 contains 15 residues. Trimming removed 4 bases at V and 0 bases at J, with 14 bases between. The CDR3 loop is CASSRRRTVSYEQYF. CDR3 DNA sequence: TGTGCCAGCAGCCGACGGAGGACGGTCTCCTACGAGCAGTACTTC.

The chain has TRBV29-1 and TRBJ2-7, with 8 bases aligning to TRBD2. The CDR3 has 15 residues. With V trimmed by 2 bases and J by 0 bases, 6 bases remained unmatched. CDR1 and CDR2 from the germline V gene are SQVTM and ANQGSEA. CDR3: CSVETLAESSYEQYF. Here the CDR3 DNA reads TGCAGCGTTGAAACACTAGCGGAGAGCTCCTACGAGCAGTACTTC.

In DNA, the CDR3 is TGCGCCAGCAGTGGGGGCAGGAGCGTTACGCAGTATTTT. Translating gives CASSGGRSVTQYF. The rearrangement links TRBV10-1 to TRBJ2-3; tentatively, D is TRBD1 (5 bases). This CDR3 has 13 amino acids. V was shortened by 4 bases and J by 8 bases, with 13 bases between the two germline ends. The germline CDR1 and CDR2 sequences are WNHNN and SYGVQD (reference sequence).

The rearrangement joins TRBV28 to TRBJ1-1, with a possible D match to TRBD1 (5 bases). The length of the CDR3 is 15 residues. The V end was cut by 1 base, the J end by 5 bases, with 14 bases between. Germline CDR1 is MDHEN and CDR2 is SYDVKM. The CDR3 loop is CASSLLAGRWTEAFF. The CDR3 DNA sequence: TGTGCCAGCAGTTTATTGGCAGGGCGTTGGACTGAAGCTTTCTTT.

This clone came up a few times. This chain joins TRBV11-3 and TRBJ2-1; D might be TRBD1 (6 bases). CDR1 and CDR2 from the germline V gene are SGHNT and YENEEA. This CDR3 is 13 amino acids long. V lost 7 bases and J lost 7, with 14 bases in between. For the CDR3, the DNA is TGTGCCAGCACCCAAGGGGGTAGGAATGAGCAGTTCTTC. Protein sequence: CASTQGGRNEQFF.

V gene TRBV7-9 combines with J gene TRBJ1-1; D is unresolved. Trimming left V 5 bases short and J 1 base short, with 8 bases between. CDR1 is SEHNR, CDR2 FQNEAQ, per germline (reference sequence). The CDR3 is 13 residues long. CDR3 DNA: TGTGCCAGCAGCCGGGTCCCGAACACTGAAGCTTTCTTT. As protein: CASSRVPNTEAFF.

This clone appeared a single time. V gene TRBV15 combines with J gene TRBJ1-1, with 10 positions matching TRBD1. The junction had 3 bases not matched to a gene; V was cut back by 2 bases and J by 3 bases. The CDR3 has 15 amino acids. Germline V gene sequence: CDR1 LNHNV, CDR2 YYDKDF (reference sequence). The CDR3 sequence is CATSRPGTGDTEAFF. In DNA form, the CDR3 reads TGTGCCACCAGCAGACCTGGGACAGGGGACACTGAAGCTTTCTTT.

The V gene is TRBV3-1 (or the pseudogene TRBV3-2), the J gene TRBJ1-4; TRBD1 might be the D (5 bases). This CDR3 has 15 residues. The germline gives CDR1 LGHDT, CDR2 YNNKEL (reference sequence). Trimming pared 2 bases from V and 3 bases from J, leaving 10 bases between. CDR3 sequence reads: CASSQTRGSNEKLFF. The CDR3 bases are TGTGCCAGCAGCCAAACTCGGGGGTCTAATGAAAAACTGTTTTTT.

This chain connects TRBV19 to TRBJ2-7; 8 positions match TRBD1. The CDR3 runs to 11 residues. Germline V gene lookup returns CDR1 LNHDA and CDR2 SQIVND (reference sequence). CDR3 DNA: TGTGTAGAACAGGGGGCCTACGAGCAGTACTTC. Its translation is CVEQGAYEQYF.

This clone came up once. The gene calls are TRBV7-2 and TRBJ1-4; perhaps TRBD1 as D (5 bases). V was pared by 5 bases and J by 6 bases, with 16 bases between. Germline CDR1 SGHTA, CDR2 FQGNSA. The CDR3 loop spans 15 amino acids. The CDR3 region is CASSPQVSQDEKLFF. The CDR3 region has the DNA TGTGCCAGCAGCCCACAGGTCTCGCAGGATGAAAAACTGTTTTTT.

This clone was found once. This chain links TRBV19 with TRBJ2-5, with 9 bases aligning to TRBD1. The CDR3 loop spans 15 amino acids. Germline assignment: CDR1 LNHDA and CDR2 SQIVND (reference sequence). The V gene end was trimmed by 3 bases and the J gene end by 0 bases; junction bases not matched to a gene: 2. The CDR3 DNA follows: TGTGCCAGTAGTATGGGACAGGGCTACCAAGAGACCCAGTACTTC. Its translation: CASSMGQGYQETQYF.

The chain employs TRBV5-4 and TRBJ2-5; 11 bases line up with TRBD2. J lost 3 bases, V lost 3 bases, and 7 bases had no gene match. The CDR3 runs to 16 residues. Germline CDR1 and CDR2: SGHNT and YYREEE (reference sequence). The CDR3 protein is CASSYGTSGLEETQYF. The CDR3 DNA is TGTGCCAGCAGCTACGGGACTAGCGGACTGGAAGAGACCCAGTACTTC.

Here the CDR3 reads CASSEGQGTGELFF. CDR3 nucleotides: TGTGCCAGCAGCGAGGGACAGGGGACCGGGGAGCTGTTTTTT. The rearrangement uses TRBV9 and TRBJ2-2; 10 nucleotides align to TRBD1. In germline, CDR1 is SGDLS, CDR2 YYNGEE. The V segment lost 3 bases and the J segment 5 bases; nucleotides outside the gene matches: 1. The CDR3 has 14 amino acids.

J is TRBJ1-3 and V is TRBV19; TRBD1 is a possible D gene (6 bases). The CDR3 is 15 amino acids. Germline CDR1 LNHDA, CDR2 SQIVND (reference sequence). Deletions cut 4 bases from V and 5 bases from J, with 15 bases between. CDR3 amino acids: CASSTGSGGRNTIYF. CDR3 in DNA: TGTGCCAGTAGTACCGGTAGTGGGGGCAGAAACACCATATATTTT.

CDR3 amino acids: CASSSYYEQYF. For the CDR3, the DNA is TGTGCCAGCAGTTCCTACTACGAGCAGTACTTC. The rearrangement links TRBV28 to TRBJ2-7; D is unclear. The germline V and J ends were trimmed by 4 bases and 3 bases, with 4 bases remaining between them. Germline CDR1 and CDR2: MDHEN and SYDVKM. There are 11 residues in the CDR3.

The chain employs TRBV25-1 and TRBJ1-4; possible D gene TRBD1, 5 bases. The CDR3 sequence is 16 residues long. Per germline, CDR1 MGHDK and CDR2 SYGVNS. Between the trimmed V and J ends, which lost 0 bases and 7 bases, there was a span of 15 bases. CDR3 coding DNA: TGTGCCAGCAGTGAATACGTCTCCAGGGTTGTTGAAAAACTGTTTTTT. It specifies CASSEYVSRVVEKLFF.

The chain combines TRBV25-1 with TRBJ2-7; D is possibly TRBD2 (5 bases). This CDR3 has 11 residues. V lost 3 bases, J lost 11 bases, and 11 bases lay in between. Germline-derived CDR1 and CDR2 are MGHDK and SYGVNS. CDR3 sequence: CASSEGTEEYF. CDR3 coding DNA: TGTGCCAGCAGTGAGGGCACGGAGGAGTACTTC.